Presented here are 20 T cell receptor beta chains from one specimen sequenced in a study of T cell changes during pregnancy in multiple sclerosis (dated by TCRdb to about 2019). The method was the immunoSEQ multiplex PCR assay. Sourced from immuneACCESS, this table was stored by TCRdb with only in-frame sequences that have V and J called. A share of the clones is absent; for the studies checked, an unresolved V gene accounts for under half, and the remainder has no known explanation. This sample gives around 99,000 clones in total; around 94% of them show up just once. The ten largest clones take up about 3% of the sample. This sample comprised peripheral blood, obtained in the first trimester of pregnancy. Every receptor here comes from a female donor with multiple sclerosis, enrolled in a pregnancy study.

The sample holds a few counts of this clone. The chain joins TRBV2 to TRBJ1-1; TRBD1 is a possible D gene (6 bases). CDR1 and CDR2 from the germline V gene are SNHLY and FYNNEI. The CDR3 spans 14 residues. V gave up 3 bases and J gave up 3 bases, with 11 bases separating them. The CDR3 region has the DNA TGTGCCAGCAGTGACACAGGGAGGGACACTGAAGCTTTCTTT. It is translated as CASSDTGRDTEAFF.

This rearrangement joins TRBV6-5 to TRBJ1-1, with D maybe TRBD1 (6 bases). The CDR3 runs to 14 residues. Trimming took off 2 bases at V and 1 base at J, with 8 bases between the two ends. Germline V lookup: CDR1 MNHEY, CDR2 SVGAGI. The CDR3 coding sequence is TGTGCCAGCAGTTACCCAGGGGCGAACACTGAAGCTTTCTTT. It specifies CASSYPGANTEAFF.

This chain uses TRBV5-4 with TRBJ1-3, with TRBD1 as a possible D gene (6 bases). The germline V gene has CDR1 SGHNT and CDR2 YYREEE (reference sequence). The CDR3 totals 13 residues. V was shortened by 0 bases and J by 6 bases, with 7 bases between the two germline ends. The CDR3 spells CASSLAGANTIYF. The CDR3 coding sequence is TGTGCCAGCAGCTTGGCAGGGGCAAACACCATATATTTT.

CDR3 in DNA: TGTGCCAGCAGTCTGACAGGAGACCTCTCCGGGGCCAACGTCCTGACTTTC. Its protein product is CASSLTGDLSGANVLTF. This rearrangement joins TRBV2 to TRBJ2-6, with a tentative D call TRBD1 (6 bases). With 5 bases removed from V and 4 bases from J, the gap between germline ends came to 18 bases. Germline CDR1 reads SNHLY; CDR2 reads FYNNEI. This CDR3 contains 17 residues. The full variable domain, completed using reference TRBV2 and TRBJ2-6, is EPEVTQTPSHQVTQMGQEVILRCVPISNHLYFYWYRQILGQKVEFLVSFYNNEISEKSEIFDDQFSVERPDGSNFTLKIRSTKLEDSAMYFCASSLTGDLSGANVLTFGAGSRLTVL.

This clone is a singleton in its sample. The chain uses TRBV2 and TRBJ2-3, with D unresolved. V shed 4 bases and J shed 2 bases, with 7 bases lying between them. From germline, CDR1 is SNHLY and CDR2 FYNNEI. The CDR3 extends over 13 amino acids. The CDR3 loop reads CASSVRNTDTQYF. In nucleotides, the CDR3 is TGTGCCAGCAGTGTCAGGAACACAGATACGCAGTATTTT. Full variable domain (missing parts from reference TRBV2 and TRBJ2-3): EPEVTQTPSHQVTQMGQEVILRCVPISNHLYFYWYRQILGQKVEFLVSFYNNEISEKSEIFDDQFSVERPDGSNFTLKIRSTKLEDSAMYFCASSVRNTDTQYFGPGTRLTVL.

V is TRBV30 and J is TRBJ2-7; perhaps TRBD2 as D (5 bases). The CDR3 has 15 residues. The germline V and J ends were trimmed by 0 bases and 2 bases, with 14 bases remaining between them. CDR1 GTSNPN and CDR2 SVGIG come from the germline V gene (reference sequence). CDR3 amino acids: CAWSVPSGVPYEQYF. CDR3 sequence (DNA): TGTGCCTGGAGTGTACCCAGCGGAGTACCCTACGAGCAGTACTTC.

Only one count was recorded for this clone. Written as DNA, the CDR3 is TGTGCCAGCAGCTTAGCCCGGCCCTGGGAATTAGCGGGAACAAATGAGCAGTTCTTC. It codes for CASSLARPWELAGTNEQFF. The chain recombines TRBV7-2 with TRBJ2-1, with 8 bases matching TRBD2. The CDR3 totals 19 residues. Trimming removed 0 bases from V and 7 bases from J; junction bases left unmatched: 17. Germline-derived CDR1 and CDR2 are SGHTA and FQGNSA.

The chain couples TRBV5-4 to TRBJ2-7; 7 bases agree with TRBD1. CDR1 and CDR2 from the germline V gene are SGHNT and YYREEE (reference sequence). The CDR3 sequence is 13 residues long. Trimming at V came to 4 bases and at J to 7 bases, leaving 8 bases not matched to a gene. CDR3 bases: TGTGCCAGCAGCACTCGGGACAGCTTGGAGCAGTACTTC. This gives the protein CASSTRDSLEQYF.

J is TRBJ2-2 and V is TRBV6-6; D call uncertain. Germline CDR1 and CDR2: MNHNY and SVGAGI (reference sequence). The CDR3 spans 13 residues. Trimming cost V 4 bases and J 7 bases, with 10 bases left between them. CDR3 sequence (DNA): TGTGCCAGCAGTTTGAGCCTAATCGGGGAGCTGTTTTTT. Translated, it gives CASSLSLIGELFF.

This chain connects TRBV5-1 to TRBJ2-7, with 13 bases fitting TRBD2. The germline V gene encodes CDR1 SGHRS and CDR2 YFSETQ. The trim removed 4 bases at V and 9 bases at J, leaving 10 bases unmatched. The CDR3 length is 15 residues. CDR3 sequence reads: CASSETGLAGIGQYF. CDR3 bases: TGCGCCAGCAGCGAGACGGGACTAGCGGGAATAGGGCAGTACTTC.

This chain uses TRBV18 with TRBJ2-7; 11 nucleotides line up with TRBD2. V trimming: 1 base; J trimming: 3 bases; junction bases outside the gene matches: 11. This CDR3 has 18 residues. Germline V gene sequence: CDR1 KGHSH, CDR2 LQKENI. The CDR3: CASSPQPSTSGRVYEQYF. The DNA for the CDR3 is TGTGCCAGCTCACCACAGCCCTCCACTAGCGGGAGAGTCTACGAGCAGTACTTC.

V is TRBV5-7 and J is TRBJ1-5, with D unresolved. TRBV5-7 is placed among ORFs of uncertain function. This CDR3 has 13 residues. V shed 3 bases and J shed 3 bases, with 7 bases lying between them. CDR3 nucleotides: TGTGCCAGCAGCTCTAAGATCAATCAGCCCCAGCATTTT. Its protein is CASSSKINQPQHF.

The genes are TRBV2 and TRBJ2-7; 7 bases align to TRBD1. V was clipped by 5 bases and J by 0 bases; unmatched bases: 7. CDR1 is SNHLY and CDR2 is FYNNEI in the germline V gene. The CDR3 sequence is 15 residues long. The CDR3, as DNA: TGTGCCAGCAGTCCCGGGACAGTCCTCTCCTACGAGCAGTACTTC. This translates into CASSPGTVLSYEQYF.

V and J are TRBV25-1 and TRBJ1-2; tentatively, D is TRBD1 (5 bases). V lost 1 base and J lost 2, with 8 bases in between. Germline CDR1 reads MGHDK; CDR2 reads SYGVNS. This CDR3 comprises 14 residues. The CDR3 DNA reads TGTGCCAGCAGTGAATCGGGGGTCAACTATGGCTACACCTTC. It encodes CASSESGVNYGYTF.

The chain links TRBV29-1 to TRBJ1-1; D call uncertain. The CDR3 extends over 10 amino acids. CDR1 and CDR2 from the germline V gene are SQVTM and ANQGSEA. V shed 4 bases and J shed 7 bases, with 7 bases lying between them. The CDR3 nucleotides are TGCAGCGTTGCACAGATTGAAGCTTTCTTT. This translates into CSVAQIEAFF.

The CDR3 region has the DNA TGTGCCAGCAGCTTGGCCGGGGGTTCTGAAGCTTTCTTT. Its protein product is CASSLAGGSEAFF. The chain couples TRBV5-4 to TRBJ1-1, with D maybe TRBD1 (5 bases). CDR1 is SGHNT, CDR2 YYREEE, per germline (reference sequence). The V end lost 0 bases, the J end lost 6 bases, and 9 bases lay between the germline ends. CDR3 length equals 13 residues.

CDR3 protein: CASDFAQGYTF. CDR3 coding DNA: TGTGCCTCTGACTTCGCCCAAGGCTACACCTTC. The chain couples TRBV30 to TRBJ1-2, with no clear D. The CDR3 length is 11 residues. Germline V gene lookup returns CDR1 GTSNPN and CDR2 SVGIG (reference sequence). V was cut by 7 bases and J by 8 bases, with 14 bases left in between.

This clone showed up just once. This chain connects TRBV5-4 to TRBJ2-1, with D hard to call. The CDR3 runs to 15 residues. Germline V gene lookup returns CDR1 SGHNT and CDR2 YYREEE (reference sequence). The V end was cut by 3 bases, the J end by 0 bases, with 10 bases between. CDR3 loop: CASSSNLNSYNEQFF. CDR3 DNA: TGTGCCAGCAGCTCCAACCTAAACTCCTACAATGAGCAGTTCTTC.

Here the CDR3 reads CAISVEPRGEKLFF. The CDR3, as DNA: TGTGCCATCAGTGTAGAGCCCCGGGGGGAAAAACTGTTTTTT. The chain links TRBV10-3 to TRBJ1-4, with D maybe TRBD1 (5 bases). This CDR3 has 14 amino acids. The germline gives CDR1 ENHRY, CDR2 SYGVKD. Trimming took 4 bases from V and 8 from J, leaving 14 bases between them.

This chain links TRBV28 with TRBJ1-2, with 10 nucleotides matching TRBD1. Per the germline V gene, CDR1 is MDHEN and CDR2 is SYDVKM. This CDR3 comprises 13 residues. The V gene end was trimmed by 6 bases and the J gene end by 6 bases; junction bases not matched to a gene: 4. The CDR3 sequence is CASSRTGGDGYTF. The CDR3 DNA is TGTGCCAGCAGCAGGACAGGGGGGGATGGCTACACCTTC.